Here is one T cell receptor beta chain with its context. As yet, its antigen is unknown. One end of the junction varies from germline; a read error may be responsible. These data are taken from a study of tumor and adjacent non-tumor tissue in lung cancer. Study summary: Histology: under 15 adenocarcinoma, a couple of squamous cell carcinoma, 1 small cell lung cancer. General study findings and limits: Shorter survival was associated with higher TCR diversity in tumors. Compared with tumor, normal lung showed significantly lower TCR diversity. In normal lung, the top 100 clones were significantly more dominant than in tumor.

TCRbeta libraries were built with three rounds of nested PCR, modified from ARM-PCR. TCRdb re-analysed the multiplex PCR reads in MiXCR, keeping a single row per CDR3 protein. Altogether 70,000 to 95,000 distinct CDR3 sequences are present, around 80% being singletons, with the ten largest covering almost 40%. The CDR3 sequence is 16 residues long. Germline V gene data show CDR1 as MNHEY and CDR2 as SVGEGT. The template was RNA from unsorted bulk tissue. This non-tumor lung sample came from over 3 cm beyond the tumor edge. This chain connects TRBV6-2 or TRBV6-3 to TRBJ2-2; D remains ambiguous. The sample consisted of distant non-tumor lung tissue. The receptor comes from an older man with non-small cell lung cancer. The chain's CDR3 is CVSSSSDGQGTGELFF. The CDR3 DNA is TGTGTCAGCAGTTCCTCAGACGGCCAAGGCACCGGGGAGCTGTTTTTT.